This T cell receptor beta chain was identified during a study of cytomegalovirus exposure and HLA in healthy donors. Germline values: CDR1 SQVTM, CDR2 ANQGSEA. The trim removed 7 bases at V and 4 bases at J, leaving 6 bases unmatched. The CDR3 runs 13 residues. It was with 60 Vbeta and 13 Jbeta primers that the PCR ran. This table comes from immunoSEQ multiplex PCR, and its TCRdb copy is limited to in-frame clones, with some not included. The sample carries roughly 120,000 clones, more than 70% recorded once. Sequencing input: PBMCs. The TCR sequence derives from a middle-aged man in good health and CMV-seronegative. The chain is built from TRBV29-1 and TRBJ2-7, with TRBD2 matching 11 bases. CDR3 bases: TGCAGCGCCTCGACTAGCGGGGAATACGAGCAGTACTTC. As protein: CSASTSGEYEQYF.